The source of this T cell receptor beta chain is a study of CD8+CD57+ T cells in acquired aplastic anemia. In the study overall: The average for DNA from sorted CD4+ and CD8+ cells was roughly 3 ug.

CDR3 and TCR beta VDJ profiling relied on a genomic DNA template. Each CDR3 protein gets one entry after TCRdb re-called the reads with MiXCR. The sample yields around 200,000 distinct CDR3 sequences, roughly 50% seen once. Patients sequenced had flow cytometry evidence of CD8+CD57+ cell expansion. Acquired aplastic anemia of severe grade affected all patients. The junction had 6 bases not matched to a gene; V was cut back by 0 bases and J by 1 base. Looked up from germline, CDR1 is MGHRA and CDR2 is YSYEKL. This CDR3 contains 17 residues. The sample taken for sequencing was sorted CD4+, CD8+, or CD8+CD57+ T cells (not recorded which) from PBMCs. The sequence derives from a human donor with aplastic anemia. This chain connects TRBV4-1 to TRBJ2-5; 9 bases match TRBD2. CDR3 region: CASSQDRAGGLQETQYF. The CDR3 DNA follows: TGCGCCAGCAGCCAAGATAGAGCGGGGGGCCTCCAAGAGACCCAGTACTTC.